These 19 T cell receptor beta chains originate from one sample sequenced in a study of control samples from healthy donors and cancer patients. Produced via immunoSEQ multiplex PCR; TCRdb's table is partial and in-frame only. The top ten hold around 8.2% of the sample, which has some 140,000 clones, approximately 91% seen once. Specimen: blood. The receptors come from a woman in her thirties in good health.

The DNA of the CDR3 is TGTGCCAGCAGCCGTGACAGGGAAACTGAAGCTTTCTTT. The encoded protein is CASSRDRETEAFF. J is TRBJ1-1 and V is TRBV7-3; 7 positions agree with TRBD1. The CDR3 consists of 13 residues. V lost 5 bases, J lost 5 bases, and 5 bases stayed unmatched. Germline CDR1 and CDR2: SGHTA and FQGTGA.

Note on this clone: The same CDR3 can be traced to other DNA sequences in this sample. V is TRBV20-1 and J is TRBJ1-1; D remains unclear. The CDR3 runs to 11 residues. CDR1 and CDR2 (germline): DFQATT, SNEGSKA (reference sequence). Trimming cost V 0 bases and J 1 base, with 0 bases left between them. CDR3 loop: CSARENTEAFF. CDR3 nucleotides: TGCAGTGCTAGAGAGAACACTGAAGCTTTCTTT.

V usage is TRBV19 and J usage is TRBJ1-6; perhaps TRBD1 as D (5 bases). V lost 3 bases and J lost 10, with 13 bases in between. CDR1 is LNHDA, CDR2 SQIVND, per germline (reference sequence). The CDR3 covers 14 residues. The CDR3 coding sequence is TGTGCCAGTAGTATCGGCCCGGGGGAATCACCCCTCCACTTT. It encodes CASSIGPGESPLHF.

This clone has just one count. The V gene is TRBV7-2, the J gene TRBJ1-6; 10 bases map to TRBD1. The V gene's germline CDR1 is SGHTA and CDR2 FQGNSA. Trimming cost V 6 bases and J 5 bases; bases outside gene matches: 7. CDR3 length equals 16 residues. CDR3 region: CASSTRGQGDNSPLHF. In nucleotides, the CDR3 is TGTGCCAGCAGTACCCGCGGACAGGGGGATAATTCACCCCTCCACTTT. The variable domain in full, completed from reference TRBV7-2 and TRBJ1-6, reads GAGVSQSPSNKVTEKGKDVELRCDPISGHTALYWYRQSLGQGLEFLIYFQGNSAPDKSGLPSDRFSAERTGGSVSTLTIQRTQQEDSAVYLCASSTRGQGDNSPLHFGNGTRLTVT.

The chain links TRBV11-2 to TRBJ2-7; maybe TRBD1 (5 bases). Trimming removed 4 bases from V and 9 bases from J, with 16 bases in between. The CDR3 loop spans 13 amino acids. Looked up from germline, CDR1 is SGHAT and CDR2 is FQNNGV. The CDR3 nucleotides are TGTGCCAGCAGCTCAGGGAAGGCTGGGCGGCAGTACTTC. Translation: CASSSGKAGRQYF.

The gene calls are TRBV12-3 or TRBV12-4 and TRBJ2-7; TRBD2 is a possible D gene (5 bases). Trimming pared 8 bases from V and 0 bases from J, leaving 11 bases between. The CDR3 loop spans 13 amino acids. In nucleotides, the CDR3 is TGTGCCAGCCTAGCAGGAAGCTCCTACGAGCAGTACTTC. It is translated as CASLAGSSYEQYF.

The gene calls are TRBV2 and TRBJ1-1; D gene uncertain. Germline V gene lookup returns CDR1 SNHLY and CDR2 FYNNEI. The ends were cut back, 6 bases at V and 1 base at J, with 9 bases in the middle. This CDR3 is 13 amino acids long. CDR3: CASSQGPNTEAFF. CDR3 in DNA: TGTGCCAGCAGCCAAGGTCCGAACACTGAAGCTTTCTTT.

This clone occurred once. V gene TRBV18 combines with J gene TRBJ1-5; no reliable D call. Deletions cut 1 base from V and 0 bases from J, with 4 bases between. The CDR3 has 14 residues. Germline CDR1 KGHSH, CDR2 LQKENI. The CDR3, as DNA: TGTGCCAGCTCACCACAACGTAGCAATCAGCCCCAGCATTTT. The encoded protein is CASSPQRSNQPQHF.

The rearrangement joins TRBV3-1 (or the pseudogene TRBV3-2) to TRBJ2-1; D gene ambiguous. The V end was cut by 4 bases, the J end by 1 base, with 14 bases between. CDR3 length: 16 residues. Germline V gene data show CDR1 as LGHDT and CDR2 as YNNKEL (reference sequence). The CDR3 coding sequence is TGTGCCAGCAGCCGAGATAATAGCCGTTCCTACAATGAGCAGTTCTTC. Translated: CASSRDNSRSYNEQFF.

Details on this clone: The junction differs from germline at one of its ends, possibly a read error. The CDR3 region is CASSYSNGLAGGYDF. The CDR3 nucleotides read TGTGCCAGCAGTTACTCAAATGGACTAGCGGGAGGTTACGACTTC. The chain is built from TRBV28 and TRBJ2-7, with 14 positions matching TRBD2. Germline CDR1 is MDHEN and CDR2 is SYDVKM. The CDR3 runs 15 residues.

The chain carries TRBV5-1 and TRBJ2-1; TRBD2 is a possible D gene (6 bases). Germline CDR1 SGHRS, CDR2 YFSETQ. V dropped 5 bases and J dropped 4 bases, with 16 bases sitting between them. This CDR3 is built from 15 residues. CDR3 amino acids: CASRVSGTEYNEQFF. In nucleotides, the CDR3 is TGCGCCAGCAGAGTTTCCGGGACTGAATACAATGAGCAGTTCTTC.

Only one count was recorded for this clone. The chain employs TRBV18 and TRBJ1-2; no reliable D call. V was trimmed by 3 bases and J by 3 bases, leaving 17 bases between them. The CDR3 runs 16 residues. The germline CDR1 and CDR2 sequences are KGHSH and LQKENI. CDR3 sequence reads: CASSPSGLSADYGYTF. As DNA, the CDR3 is TGTGCCAGCTCACCGTCGGGCCTCTCGGCGGACTATGGCTACACCTTC.

The chain is built from TRBV2 and TRBJ1-2; 7 bases fit TRBD1. Trimming at V came to 2 bases and at J to 4 bases, leaving 4 bases not matched to a gene. The CDR3 runs to 14 residues. Germline V lookup: CDR1 SNHLY, CDR2 FYNNEI. CDR3 residues: CASSERTGPYGYTF. Written as DNA, the CDR3 is TGTGCCAGCAGTGAAAGGACAGGCCCCTATGGCTACACCTTC.

The chain employs TRBV30 and TRBJ1-6; no definite D call. Germline V gives CDR1 GTSNPN, CDR2 SVGIG (reference sequence). Deletions cut 2 bases from V and 8 bases from J, with 13 bases between. The CDR3 loop spans 14 amino acids. This CDR3 is CAWSTGRNHSPLHF. Written as DNA, the CDR3 is TGTGCCTGGAGTACCGGACGGAACCATTCACCCCTCCACTTT.

The chain employs TRBV2 and TRBJ1-4; 9 bases map to TRBD1. The ends lost 6 bases at V and 4 bases at J; junction bases unmatched: 3. The germline gives CDR1 SNHLY, CDR2 FYNNEI. The CDR3 length is 14 residues. The CDR3 here is CASSRDRDNEKLFF. CDR3 nucleotides: TGTGCCAGCAGCCGGGACAGGGATAATGAAAAACTGTTTTTT.

This clone was observed a few times. The chain joins TRBV5-4 to TRBJ2-3; D gene ambiguous. Germline V gives CDR1 SGHNT, CDR2 YYREEE (reference sequence). Deletions cut 4 bases from V and 1 base from J, with 7 bases between. The length of the CDR3 is 13 residues. The CDR3 is CASSVRGTDTQYF. CDR3 coding DNA: TGTGCCAGCAGCGTCCGAGGCACAGATACGCAGTATTTT.

The chain links TRBV27 to TRBJ2-5, with 8 bases identical to TRBD1. Trimming removed 3 bases from V and 5 bases from J; junction bases left unmatched: 20. Germline-derived CDR1 and CDR2 are MNHEY and SMNVEV (reference sequence). The CDR3 has 19 amino acids. Here the CDR3 DNA reads TGTGCCAGCAGTTTTGATAGTCTGGGACAGGCCCCACTGGGGGAGACCCAGTACTTC. It yields the protein CASSFDSLGQAPLGETQYF.

J is TRBJ1-1 and V is TRBV28; 7 bases agree with TRBD1. Germline assignment: CDR1 MDHEN and CDR2 SYDVKM. The junction had 7 bases not matched to a gene; V was cut back by 1 base and J by 5 bases. The CDR3 is 15 amino acids. CDR3 nucleotides: TGTGCCAGCAGTTTATCAAGGGGGCCGAGGACTGAAGCTTTCTTT. Its translation: CASSLSRGPRTEAFF.

This chain joins TRBV6-1 and TRBJ1-5; possibly TRBD1 for D (6 bases). CDR3 length: 16 amino acids. CDR1 is MNHNS, CDR2 SASEGT, per germline. Trimming removed 1 base at V and 0 bases at J, with 10 bases between. The CDR3 coding sequence is TGTGCCAGCAGTGAAGGAACAGGGTATAGCAATCAGCCCCAGCATTTT. It is translated as CASSEGTGYSNQPQHF.